The rows below give T cell receptor beta chains drawn from one sample of a study of blood T cell repertoires in COVID-19. Sequencing was performed with immunoSEQ multiplex PCR; in TCRdb, only in-frame clones are kept and a portion is missing. The repertoire holds around 450,000 clones, with approximately 90% as singletons. Sequencing input: peripheral blood. These receptors were taken from a woman aged 25 to 45 with acute or convalescent COVID-19. Each CDR3 is given with its conserved first and last residue. D genes are given only for firm matches. Size values are once, few and many counts, or a class for expanded clones, and some rows have none.

NA	TRBV10-1	TRBJ2-5	NA	TGCGCCAGCAGTCGGTGGGGAGGGGGGATCCAAGAGACCCAGTACTTC	CASSRWGGGIQETQYF
NA	TRBV4-1	TRBJ2-1	NA	TGCGCCAGCAGCCATGCACCCGACAATCACAGGGAGAATGAGCAGTTCTTC	CASSHAPDNHRENEQFF
NA	TRBV4-1	TRBJ1-1	NA	TGCGCCAGCAGCCAAGATTCACAAGATAACACTGAAGCTTTCTTT	CASSQDSQDNTEAFF
once	TRBV19	TRBJ1-1	NA	TGTGCCAGTAGTAGGGGGGGCACTGAAGCTTTCTTT	CASSRGGTEAFF
NA	TRBV28	TRBJ2-7	NA	TGTGCCTGCAGTGCCGGTCTCGAGCAGTACTTC	CACSAGLEQYF
NA	TRBV28	TRBJ2-3	NA	TGTGCCAGCAATGAGGCTAGCTTACTCACAGATACGCAGTATTTT	CASNEASLLTDTQYF
NA	TRBV9	TRBJ1-1	NA	TGTGCCAGCAGCCCGAGTGGGGAGGCGATGAACACTGAAGCTTTCTTT	CASSPSGEAMNTEAFF
NA	TRBV27	TRBJ1-5	TRBD1	TGTGCCAGCAGTTTCAGGGGGGGCAATCAGCCCCAGCATTTT	CASSFRGGNQPQHF
NA	TRBV5-5	TRBJ1-5	NA	TGTGCCAGCAGCTCAGGGAATCAGCCCCAGCATTTT	CASSSGNQPQHF
NA	TRBV5-4	TRBJ2-5	NA	TGTGCCAGCAGCTTGCGGGACACGTACCAAGAGACCCAGTACTTC	CASSLRDTYQETQYF
NA	TRBV12-3/TRBV12-4	TRBJ1-1	NA	TGTGCCAGCAGAGCCACTTGGAACACTGAAGCTTTCTTT	CASRATWNTEAFF
NA	TRBV2	TRBJ2-3	NA	TGTGCCAGTACAGGTGGAGATACGCAGTATTTT	CASTGGDTQYF
NA	TRBV5-4	TRBJ1-6	TRBD1	TGTGCCAGCAGCACGGACAGGGGGCCAATTAATTCACCCCTCCACTTT	CASSTDRGPINSPLHF
NA	TRBV10-3	TRBJ2-5	TRBD1	TGTGCCATCAGTGAGTCCCCGGGACAGGGGGCCGTAGAGACCCAGTACTTC	CAISESPGQGAVETQYF
NA	TRBV6-6	TRBJ2-2	NA	TGTGCCAGCAGTCGGCAGCGGAGCACCGGGGAGCTGTTTTTT	CASSRQRSTGELFF
NA	TRBV5-4	TRBJ2-5	NA	TGTGCCAGCAGCTACGACAGAACCCAAGAGACCCAGTACTTC	CASSYDRTQETQYF
NA	TRBV6-6	TRBJ2-1	NA	TGTGCCAGCAGTTACTCAAACGAGGGATACAATGAGCAGTTCTTC	CASSYSNEGYNEQFF
once	TRBV6-6	TRBJ2-7	NA	TGTGCCAGCAGTTACTCAGGACAACTCAACTACGAGCAGTACTTC	CASSYSGQLNYEQYF
NA	TRBV6-5	TRBJ2-5	NA	TGTGCCAGCAGGCCCCCGGGACAAGAGACCCAGTACTTC	CASRPPGQETQYF
NA	TRBV5-1	TRBJ2-2	TRBD1	TGCGCCAGCAGTTACCGGGACAGCTCGATCGGGGAGCTGTTTTTT	CASSYRDSSIGELFF
NA	TRBV6-5	TRBJ2-1	TRBD2	TGTGCCAGCACCCCGGGGGGACCCCTGTACAATGAGCAGTTCTTC	CASTPGGPLYNEQFF
NA	TRBV28	TRBJ2-2	TRBD2	TGTGCCAGCAGTTTATTAAGCGGGGCGAACACCGGGGAGCTGTTTTTT	CASSLLSGANTGELFF
NA	TRBV29-1	TRBJ2-2	TRBD2	TGCAGCGTTGACGAGCGGGGGGCGAACACCGGGGAGCTGTTTTTT	CSVDERGANTGELFF
NA	TRBV6-6	TRBJ1-6	NA	TGTGCCAGCAGTCCCCAAGTGAACGTGAGATTCAATTCACCCCTCCACTTT	CASSPQVNVRFNSPLHF
few	TRBV7-2	TRBJ1-1	NA	TGTGCCAGCATAACTGCGGGCACTGAAGCTTTCTTT	CASITAGTEAFF
NA	TRBV6-5	TRBJ2-3	NA	TGTGCCAGCACAGGGAGCACAGATACGCAGTATTTT	CASTGSTDTQYF
NA	TRBV5-1	TRBJ1-4	NA	TGCGCCAGCAGCTTGGAAGGGGCCGCAACTAATGAAAAACTGTTTTTT	CASSLEGAATNEKLFF
NA	TRBV11-1	TRBJ2-7	NA	TGTGCCAGCAGAAACCGGGACAAGCCCTACGAGCAGTACTTC	CASRNRDKPYEQYF
NA	TRBV4-2	TRBJ1-2	TRBD1	TGTGCCAGCAGCCAACCCGGACAGGGCGGCTACACCTTC	CASSQPGQGGYTF
NA	TRBV9	TRBJ2-1	NA	TGTGCCAGCAGCGTAAGCACAGGGTTGAATGAGCAGTTCTTC	CASSVSTGLNEQFF
once	TRBV18	TRBJ1-1	NA	TGTGCCAGCTCACGCCGAAAGCAAGAGATGAACACTGAAGCTTTCTTT	CASSRRKQEMNTEAFF
NA	TRBV11-2	TRBJ1-3	TRBD1	TGTGCCAGCAGCTTTACAGGGGCTGCTGGAAACACCATATATTTT	CASSFTGAAGNTIYF
NA	TRBV11-2	TRBJ1-2	NA	TGTGCCAGCAGCCTGGGCAATTACTATGGCTACACCTTC	CASSLGNYYGYTF
few	TRBV27	TRBJ2-1	TRBD1	TGTGCCAGCAGACGCAAAGGGACAGGGGGGAATGAGCAGTTCTTC	CASRRKGTGGNEQFF
NA	TRBV25-1	TRBJ1-3	NA	TGTGCCAGCAGTGCCCCCGGGAGCTCTGGAAACACCATATATTTT	CASSAPGSSGNTIYF
NA	TRBV12-5	TRBJ2-3	NA	TGTGCTAGTGGTTTGGTATTGACCCGAGGAAACACAGATACGCAGTATTTT	CASGLVLTRGNTDTQYF
NA	TRBV18	TRBJ1-1	NA	TGTGCCAGCCGAGAAACAGGGCGGGACACTGAAGCTTTCTTT	CASRETGRDTEAFF
few	TRBV5-1	TRBJ2-7	NA	TGCGCCAGCAGCCCCCCAAAGATAACAGACGAGCAGTACTTC	CASSPPKITDEQYF
NA	TRBV5-4	TRBJ1-6	NA	TGTGCCAGCAGCTTGGGGACTGGTTATAATTCACCCCTCCACTTT	CASSLGTGYNSPLHF
once	TRBV30	TRBJ1-4	NA	TGTGCCTGGAGAACCCTCAGTAATGAAAAACTGTTTTTT	CAWRTLSNEKLFF
NA	TRBV18	TRBJ2-5	TRBD1	TGTGCCAGCTCACCATCGGACAGGACAGAGACCCAGTACTTC	CASSPSDRTETQYF
NA	TRBV19	TRBJ1-2	NA	TGTGCCAGCGAGGGGGATGGCTACACCTTC	CASEGDGYTF
NA	TRBV7-9	TRBJ2-3	NA	TGTGCCAGCAGCTCTCAGTCCGATACGCAGTATTTT	CASSSQSDTQYF
NA	TRBV30	TRBJ2-7	NA	TGTGCCTGGAGTGTGGGGCCTGAGCAGTACTTC	CAWSVGPEQYF
NA	TRBV7-3	TRBJ2-7	NA	TGTGCCAGCAGCTTAAGAGGGGGGGCCTACGAGCAGTACTTC	CASSLRGGAYEQYF
NA	TRBV18	TRBJ2-7	NA	TGTGCCAGCTCACCAACAGAGGGGGTAGAGCCCTACGAGCAGTACTTC	CASSPTEGVEPYEQYF
NA	TRBV19	TRBJ1-5	NA	TGTGCCAGTAGTATTGGAGGGGTTCAGCCCCAGCATTTT	CASSIGGVQPQHF
NA	TRBV7-2	TRBJ2-3	TRBD2	TGTGCCAGCAGCACGCGCGGGGTTCTAGCGGAAATCACAGATACGCAGTATTTT	CASSTRGVLAEITDTQYF